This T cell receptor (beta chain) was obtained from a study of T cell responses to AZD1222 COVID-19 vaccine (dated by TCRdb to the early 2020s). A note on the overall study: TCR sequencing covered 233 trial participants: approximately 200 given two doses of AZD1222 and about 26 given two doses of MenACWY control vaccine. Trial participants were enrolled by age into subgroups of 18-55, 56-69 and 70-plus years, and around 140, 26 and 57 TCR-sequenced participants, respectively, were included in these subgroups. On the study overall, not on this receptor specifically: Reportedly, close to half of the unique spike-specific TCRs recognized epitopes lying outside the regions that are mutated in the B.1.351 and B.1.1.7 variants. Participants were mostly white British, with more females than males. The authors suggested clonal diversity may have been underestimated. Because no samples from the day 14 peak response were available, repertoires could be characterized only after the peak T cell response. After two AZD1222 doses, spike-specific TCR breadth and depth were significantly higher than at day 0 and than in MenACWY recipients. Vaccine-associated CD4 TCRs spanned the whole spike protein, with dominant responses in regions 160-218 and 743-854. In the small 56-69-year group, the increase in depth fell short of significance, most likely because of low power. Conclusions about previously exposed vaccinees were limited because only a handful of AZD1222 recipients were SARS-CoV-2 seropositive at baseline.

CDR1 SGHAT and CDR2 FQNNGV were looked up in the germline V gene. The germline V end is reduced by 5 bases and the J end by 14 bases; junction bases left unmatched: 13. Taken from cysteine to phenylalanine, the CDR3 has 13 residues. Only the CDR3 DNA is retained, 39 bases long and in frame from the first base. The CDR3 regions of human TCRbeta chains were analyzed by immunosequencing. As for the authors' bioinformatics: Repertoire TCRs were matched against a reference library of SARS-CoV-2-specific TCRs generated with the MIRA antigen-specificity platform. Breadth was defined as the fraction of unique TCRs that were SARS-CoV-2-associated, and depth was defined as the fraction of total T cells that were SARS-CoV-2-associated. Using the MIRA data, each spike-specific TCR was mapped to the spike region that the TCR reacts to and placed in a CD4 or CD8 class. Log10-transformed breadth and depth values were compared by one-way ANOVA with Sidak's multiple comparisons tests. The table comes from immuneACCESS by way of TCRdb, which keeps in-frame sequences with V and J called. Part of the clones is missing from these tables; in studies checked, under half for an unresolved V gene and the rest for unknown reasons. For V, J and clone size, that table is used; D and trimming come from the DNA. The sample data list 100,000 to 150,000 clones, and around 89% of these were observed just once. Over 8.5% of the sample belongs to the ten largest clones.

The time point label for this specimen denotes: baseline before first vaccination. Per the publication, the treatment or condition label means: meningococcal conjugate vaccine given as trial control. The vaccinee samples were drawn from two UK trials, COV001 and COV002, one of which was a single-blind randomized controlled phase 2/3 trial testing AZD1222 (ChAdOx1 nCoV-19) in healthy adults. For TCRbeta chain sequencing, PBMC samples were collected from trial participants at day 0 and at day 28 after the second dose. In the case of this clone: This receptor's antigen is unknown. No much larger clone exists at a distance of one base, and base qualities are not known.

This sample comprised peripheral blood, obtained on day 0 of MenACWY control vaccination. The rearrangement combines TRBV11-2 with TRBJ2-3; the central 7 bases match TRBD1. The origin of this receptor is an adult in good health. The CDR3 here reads CASSLFTRDRGYF. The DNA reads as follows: TGTGCCAGCAGCCTTTTCACCCGGGACAGAGGGTATTTT.